The text below deals with one T cell receptor (beta chain). V lost 1 base to trimming and J lost 5 bases, with 8 bases between them. Per germline, CDR1 SGHTA and CDR2 FQGNSA. The CDR3 loop spans 13 amino acids. The data originate from a study of response to subunit inactivated influenza vaccine. TCRdb independently ran MiXCR on the RT-PCR reads; one entry per CDR3 protein. The sample carries just over 300,000 distinct CDR3 sequences, 22% recorded once. Here the sequenced sample was PBMCs from blood, taken about 20 months after vaccination. The TCR was taken from a man between 45 and 75 years old who received an inactivated influenza vaccine. The gene calls are TRBV7-2 and TRBJ2-5, with D uncertain. CDR3 DNA sequence: TGTGCCAGCAGCTTAGGGTCGGCGGAGACCCAGTACTTC. Its translation: CASSLGSAETQYF.